Here is one TCR beta chain with its context. The entry originates in a study of shared T cell receptors in the human thymus. Germline V gene sequence: CDR1 MDHEN, CDR2 SYDVKM. Trimming removed 3 bases from V and 8 bases from J, with 20 bases in between. This CDR3 has 15 residues. TCRdb's copy holds only in-frame clones and misses some; the assay was immunoSEQ multiplex PCR. The sample shows roughly 700,000 clones, approximately 87% of them seen only once. These data were also reused for a study on human thymus T cells. As that report states: Serving as donors were healthy Finnish infants, each of whom was having open corrective surgery for congenital heart defects. Resections that were taken during corrective heart surgery supplied the thymus tissue. Apparent skewing of V and J gene usage characterized both thymic and blood repertoires. What related research reported was that thymic repertoires overlapped highly among unrelated individuals.

The receptor's source is a boy under two years old with a congenital heart defect. The V and J genes are TRBV28 and TRBJ2-7; tentative D call: TRBD2 (6 bases). Sequences were obtained from thymocytes. CDR3 amino acids: CASSFSWDFSFQQYF. The CDR3 bases are TGTGCCAGCAGTTTTTCATGGGACTTCTCCTTTCAGCAGTACTTC.